A selection of T cell receptor beta chains follows, all from one sample in a study of blood T cell repertoires in COVID-19. The table came from immunoSEQ multiplex PCR; TCRdb's copy has only in-frame clones and leaves some out. The sample has 250,000 to 300,000 clones, around 81% seen once. Sequenced sample: peripheral blood. These receptors were collected from a woman aged 60 to 75 with active or convalescent COVID-19. Each CDR3 is given with its conserved first and last residue. The D gene is left open where the match is weak. The size field is filled for only some rows; it gives once, few, many or a size class.

abundance | j_gene | d_gene | v_gene | CDR3nt | CDR3aa
NA | TRBJ1-6 | TRBD1 | TRBV27 | TGTGCCAGCAGTCACCGGGACAGGAGTAATTCACCCCTCCACTTT | CASSHRDRSNSPLHF
few | TRBJ2-7 | NA | TRBV30 | TGTGCCTGGAGTGTATACAACGGGGCCTACGAGCAGTACTTC | CAWSVYNGAYEQYF
NA | TRBJ1-2 | NA | TRBV30 | TGTGCCTGGAGTGACACAGGAGCTAACTATGGCTACACCTTC | CAWSDTGANYGYTF
once | TRBJ2-7 | TRBD1 | TRBV18 | TGTGCCAGCTCACCACGACAGGGGCGCAGCTACGAGCAGTACTTC | CASSPRQGRSYEQYF
once | TRBJ2-1 | NA | TRBV5-1 | TGCGCCAGCAGCACTGGACAGGGAGGGAGTGAGCAGTTCTTC | CASSTGQGGSEQFF
NA | TRBJ1-3 | TRBD1 | TRBV5-8 | TGTGCCAGCAGCTCCGGGACAGTCAGCTCTGGAAACACCATATATTTT | CASSSGTVSSGNTIYF
once | TRBJ1-4 | TRBD1 | TRBV7-9 | TGTGCCAGCAGCCCGGGACAGCTTAATGAAAAACTGTTTTTT | CASSPGQLNEKLFF
NA | TRBJ1-1 | NA | TRBV4-1 | TGCGCCAGCAGCCAAGCGGACAGCTGGAACACTGAAGCTTTCTTT | CASSQADSWNTEAFF
NA | TRBJ1-2 | TRBD1 | TRBV5-5 | TGTGCCAGCAGCTTGGCAAGACAGGGGGGCGTGGGCTACACCTTC | CASSLARQGGVGYTF
once | TRBJ1-1 | NA | TRBV2 | TGTGCCAGCACGCTCAGGGCGGGGGGCACTGAAGCTTTCTTT | CASTLRAGGTEAFF
NA | TRBJ2-1 | TRBD2 | TRBV28 | TGTGCCAGCAGTTCGTGGACTAGGAGCTCCTACAATGAGCAGTTCTTC | CASSSWTRSSYNEQFF
once | TRBJ1-3 | TRBD1 | TRBV19 | TGTGCCAGTATCCGGACAGGGGTCATATATTTT | CASIRTGVIYF
few | TRBJ1-2 | TRBD1 | TRBV5-1 | TGCGCCAGCAGCTCGACAGGGGGCGCGGGGGACTATGGCTACACCTTC | CASSSTGGAGDYGYTF
NA | TRBJ2-7 | NA | TRBV18 | TGTGCCAGCTCATACCACGCAGGTCCTGTCTACGAGCAGTACTTC | CASSYHAGPVYEQYF
NA | TRBJ1-5 | NA | TRBV2 | TGTGCCAGCAGTGAAGGACAGCTTAGCAATCAGCCCCAGCATTTT | CASSEGQLSNQPQHF
once | TRBJ1-2 | NA | TRBV7-9 | TGTGCCAGCAGCCCCCGTTTACTCTATGGCTACACCTTC | CASSPRLLYGYTF
few | TRBJ1-1 | TRBD1 | TRBV5-1 | TGCGCCAGCACCGTAGACAGGGCCACTGAAGCTTTCTTT | CASTVDRATEAFF
NA | TRBJ2-1 | TRBD2 | TRBV24-1 | TGTGCCACCAGTCTGGGGGGGGGCAATGAGCAGTTCTTC | CATSLGGGNEQFF
NA | TRBJ1-2 | NA | TRBV21-1 | TGTGCCAGCAATACAGGGGTTTCGGGCTACACCTTC | CASNTGVSGYTF
NA | TRBJ1-5 | TRBD1 | TRBV6-2/TRBV6-3 | TGTGCCAGCAGTTACTCGAGAGACAGGGCCCATCAGCCCCAGCATTTT | CASSYSRDRAHQPQHF
NA | TRBJ2-5 | TRBD2 | TRBV5-8 | TGTGCCAGCAGCTTGCTGGGGCCGGGGGGACAAGAGACCCAGTACTTC | CASSLLGPGGQETQYF
NA | TRBJ2-7 | NA | TRBV5-1 | TGCGCCAGCAGTTCTGACCCCCGGGACAATCCCAACGCACTGGGGCGGGAGCAGTACTTC | CASSSDPRDNPNALGREQYF
NA | TRBJ1-3 | NA | TRBV19 | TGTGCCAGTAGCTTCCGGACGCCCAGGGTCACCATATATTTT | CASSFRTPRVTIYF
NA | TRBJ1-2 | NA | TRBV7-8 | TGTGCCAGCAGCTTCGGTGAGGGCTCCCTTAACTATGGCTACACCTTC | CASSFGEGSLNYGYTF
NA | TRBJ2-7 | NA | TRBV27 | TGTGCCAGCAGTTCCGACAGGACCTACGAGCAGTACTTC | CASSSDRTYEQYF
once | TRBJ1-5 | NA | TRBV10-2 | TGCGCCAGCAGTGAGATGGGGGGGGTACAGCCCCAGCATTTT | CASSEMGGVQPQHF
NA | TRBJ1-2 | NA | TRBV5-6 | TGTGCCAGCAGCTTGCTTGATGGCCGGGACACCACTAACTATGGCTACACCTTC | CASSLLDGRDTTNYGYTF
NA | TRBJ2-5 | TRBD1 | TRBV12-3/TRBV12-4 | TGTGCCAGCTCTCAGGACAGGGAGGAGACCCAGTACTTC | CASSQDREETQYF
few | TRBJ1-2 | TRBD1 | TRBV5-1 | TGCGCCAGCAGCTTTAAACCCCGGGACAGCAACTATGGCTACACCTTC | CASSFKPRDSNYGYTF
NA | TRBJ1-2 | TRBD1 | TRBV6-6 | TGTGCCAGCAGTTACCCCGGGACAGGGAACTATGGCTACACCTTC | CASSYPGTGNYGYTF
once | TRBJ2-7 | NA | TRBV21-1 | TGTGCCAGCTGCCGGGACAGGGTTTTCGAGCAGTACTTC | CASCRDRVFEQYF
NA | TRBJ2-2 | NA | TRBV11-3 | TGTGCCAGCAGCCCACTAGCCTCGAACACCGGGGAGCTGTTTTTT | CASSPLASNTGELFF
NA | TRBJ2-7 | TRBD1 | TRBV10-3 | TGTGCCATCAGCCAATTACCGGGACAGGGCTACGAGCAGTACTTC | CAISQLPGQGYEQYF
NA | TRBJ2-3 | NA | TRBV4-1 | TGCGCCAGCAGCCAAGCCCAGCGGGGGGACAGGGATACGCAGTATTTT | CASSQAQRGDRDTQYF
once | TRBJ2-3 | TRBD2 | TRBV19 | TGTGCCAGCAGACGACTAGCGGGGGTTCCCACAGATACGCAGTATTTT | CASRRLAGVPTDTQYF
NA | TRBJ2-5 | NA | TRBV7-2 | TGTGCCAGCAGCTTCTTGGCAGGGGTAAAGGAAGAGACCCAGTACTTC | CASSFLAGVKEETQYF
NA | TRBJ2-5 | TRBD1 | TRBV3-1/TRBV3-2 | TGTGCCAGCAGCCAATGGAGATCGACAGGGACAGAGACCCAGTACTTC | CASSQWRSTGTETQYF
NA | TRBJ1-6 | NA | TRBV19 | TGTGCCAGTAGTACGTTGGGGGCGGAGTATAATTCACCCCTCCACTTT | CASSTLGAEYNSPLHF
NA | TRBJ1-1 | NA | TRBV7-8 | TGTGCCAGCAGCCAATCGGGTTTTGAAGCTTTCTTT | CASSQSGFEAFF
few | TRBJ1-3 | NA | TRBV6-8 | TGTGCCAGCAGTTACTCGGAGTACCAGGGGTACAGAAACACCATATATTTT | CASSYSEYQGYRNTIYF
NA | TRBJ2-5 | TRBD2 | TRBV7-2 | TGTGCCAGCAGCTCGGGACTAGCGGGGGCGCATGCCCAGTACTTC | CASSSGLAGAHAQYF
NA | TRBJ2-2 | NA | TRBV2 | TGTGCCAGCAGTGAAAGAGGGACCGGGGAGCTGTTTTTT | CASSERGTGELFF
NA | TRBJ1-6 | NA | TRBV9 | TGTGCCAGCAGCGTGGGCGGACAAGCTTATAATTCACCCCTCCACTTT | CASSVGGQAYNSPLHF
NA | TRBJ1-3 | TRBD1 | TRBV27 | TGTGCCAGCAGCCGTAAGGACAGGGGGCCTGGAAACACCATATATTTT | CASSRKDRGPGNTIYF